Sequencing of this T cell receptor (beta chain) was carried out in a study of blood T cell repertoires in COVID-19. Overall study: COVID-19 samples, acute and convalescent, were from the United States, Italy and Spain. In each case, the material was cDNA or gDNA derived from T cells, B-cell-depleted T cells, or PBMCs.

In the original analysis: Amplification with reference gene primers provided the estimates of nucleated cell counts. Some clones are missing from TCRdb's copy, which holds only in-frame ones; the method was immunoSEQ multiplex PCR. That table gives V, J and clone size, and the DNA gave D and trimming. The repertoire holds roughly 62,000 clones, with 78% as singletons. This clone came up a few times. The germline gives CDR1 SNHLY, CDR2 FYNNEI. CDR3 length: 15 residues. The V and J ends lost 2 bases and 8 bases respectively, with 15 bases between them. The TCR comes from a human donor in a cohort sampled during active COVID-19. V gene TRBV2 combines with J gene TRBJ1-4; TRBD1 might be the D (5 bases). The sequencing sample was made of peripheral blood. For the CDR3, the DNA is TGTGCCAGCAGTGAAACTCTAGGGGTTGGAGAAAAACTGTTTTTT. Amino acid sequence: CASSETLGVGEKLFF.